Below, one T cell receptor (beta chain) is given with its context. No antigen is known for it. No base-level quality is on record; no much larger clone is a single base apart. The sequenced samples came from patients who had active juvenile idiopathic arthritis. Right after thawing, the cells went straight into sorting, and Live/Dead Fixable Near-IR Stain was used to exclude dead cells. V and J are truncated by 1 base and 4 bases respectively, leaving an intervening sequence of 11 bases. As encoded in the germline V gene, CDR1 is SGHRS while CDR2 is YFSETQ. Reading from cysteine to phenylalanine, the CDR3 counts 14 amino acids. Only the CDR3 region is kept as DNA, spanning 42 bases read in frame from base 1. This sample was included in a study of circulating and synovial CD4+ cells in juvenile arthritis (dated by TCRdb to about 2014). For the study in its entirety: Within each patient, the TCRbeta CDR3 repertoires of synovial CD4 T cells, bulk blood CD4 T cells and circulating HLA-DR+ CD4 T cells were compared. Repertoire sequencing aimed to confirm that a circulating synovial-like CD4 T cell subset was enriched in synovial clonotypes. The paper as a whole reports these results and caveats: Compared with bulk blood CD4 repertoires, both the synovial and the circulating pathogenic-like lymphocyte repertoires were less diverse, and some CPL samples were as oligoclonal as synovium. Traditional Vbeta family usage analysis did not detect the difference between circulating pathogenic-like lymphocytes and bulk blood T cells. Circulating pathogenic-like lymphocytes were found to cluster with synovial T cells, and a substantially higher fraction of CDR3 sequences was shared with synovium by circulating pathogenic-like lymphocytes than by bulk blood. Because overlap with synovium rose as sequencing depth increased, the measured fractions of shared clonotypes likely underestimated the overlap of the full repertoire. Because CPL samples and bulk blood CD4 samples differed in T cell genome counts by at least an order of magnitude, sample-size effects were addressed.

The method was the immunoSEQ multiplex PCR assay. TCRbeta CDR3 sequencing was carried out by an external provider as a commercial service. The authors' analysis ran thus. The analyses relied on productive nucleotide sequences along with amino acid sequences obtained through in silico translation. To equalise sample size, diversity was assessed as Renyi entropy across alpha values by taking the median of 200 repeated subsamples. The distance between each pair of repertoires was calculated as one minus the Chao-modified Jaccard index, which corrects for under-sampling, and this distance was used for clustering. Frequency-weighted overlap with synovial clonotypes was computed over 200 sample sizes, 200 draws without replacement each, and reported at the smaller sample's size. Here the immuneACCESS table is served through TCRdb, limited to in-frame sequences with V and J called. Missing clones are a known gap in these copies; in checked studies unresolved V genes cover under half, and the rest lacks a known reason. D and trimming were read from the DNA, whereas the V and J calls and clone size are those reported in that table. This sample has 30,000 to 40,000 clones in its table, and roughly 96% of those were observed once. The ten largest clones add up to approximately 0.18% of the sample.

Rearrangement joined TRBV5-1 to TRBJ2-5, with TRBD2 perhaps the D gene, on 6 matching bases. The specimen was CD4+ T cells from blood. The sequence was obtained from a human donor with juvenile idiopathic arthritis. The CDR3 loop reads CASSLNPGLETQYF. The DNA sequence is given as TGCGCCAGCAGCTTGAATCCGGGACTAGAGACCCAGTACTTC.